The TCR beta chain described here comes from a study of T cell changes during pregnancy in multiple sclerosis. Produced via immunoSEQ multiplex PCR; TCRdb's table is partial and in-frame only. The sample shows roughly 53,000 clones, about 92% of them seen only once. The CDR3 contains 12 residues. V was pared by 7 bases and J by 4 bases, with 4 bases of the junction left unmatched. Germline CDR1 SGHKS, CDR2 YYEKEE (reference sequence). The sequenced sample was CD8+ T cells from peripheral blood mononuclear cells, obtained before pregnancy. The chain joins TRBV5-5 to TRBJ1-1; 7 bases agree with TRBD1. This receptor was identified in a female donor with multiple sclerosis, enrolled in a pregnancy study. CDR3 amino acids: CASVQGPTEAFF. The CDR3 bases are TGTGCCAGCGTACAGGGGCCCACTGAAGCTTTCTTT.